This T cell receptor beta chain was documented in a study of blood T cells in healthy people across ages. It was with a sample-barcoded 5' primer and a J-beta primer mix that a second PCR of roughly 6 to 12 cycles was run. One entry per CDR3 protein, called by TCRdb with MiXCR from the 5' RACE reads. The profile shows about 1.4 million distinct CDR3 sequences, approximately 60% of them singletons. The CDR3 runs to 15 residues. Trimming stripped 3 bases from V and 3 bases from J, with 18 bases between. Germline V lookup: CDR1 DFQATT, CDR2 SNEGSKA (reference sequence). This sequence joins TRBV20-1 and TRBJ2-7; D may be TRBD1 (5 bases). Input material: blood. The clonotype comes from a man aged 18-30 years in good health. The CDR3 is CSARYSRTFGYEQYF. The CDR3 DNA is TGCAGTGCTAGGTATTCCCGGACATTCGGCTACGAGCAGTACTTC.